One and the same sample provided the 23 T cell receptor beta chains below, sequenced in a study of blood T cell repertoires in COVID-19. The repertoire was sequenced with immunoSEQ multiplex PCR; TCRdb's copy has only in-frame clones and lacks some. The table has 70,000 to 90,000 clones, around 90% seen once. Input material: peripheral blood. These receptors were obtained from a man between 50 and 59 years old with acute or convalescent COVID-19.

Turning to this clone: An end of the junction differs from the germline gene, which may be a read error. This rearrangement joins TRBV3-1 (or the pseudogene TRBV3-2) to TRBJ1-1; 10 bases align to TRBD1. The CDR3 extends over 14 amino acids. Germline V gene data show CDR1 as LGHDT and CDR2 as YNNKEL (reference sequence). This CDR3 is CASSQYGTGDGHFF. The DNA for the CDR3 is TGTGCCAGCAGCCAGTACGGGACAGGGGATGGTCACTTTTTT.

This CDR3 reads CASSSWTGVNYGYTF. The CDR3 DNA is TGTGCCAGCAGTTCCTGGACAGGGGTTAACTATGGCTACACCTTC. The rearrangement uses TRBV27 and TRBJ1-2, with 9 positions matching TRBD1. Germline CDR1 and CDR2: MNHEY and SMNVEV (reference sequence). The CDR3 has 15 residues. V was clipped by 4 bases and J by 1 base; unmatched bases: 4.

This chain connects TRBV27 to TRBJ2-3, with TRBD2 matching over 12 bases. Losses at the gene ends were 8 bases for V and 9 bases for J; bases not matched to a gene: 18. The CDR3 covers 17 residues. Germline assignment: CDR1 MNHEY and CDR2 SMNVEV (reference sequence). The CDR3 DNA follows: TGTGCCAGCGGAACTCCTTCTGGGCTAGCGGGGGGGCGCACGCAGTATTTT. Its translation: CASGTPSGLAGGRTQYF.

The V gene is TRBV5-6, the J gene TRBJ1-1; 9 bases are a match to TRBD1. From germline, CDR1 is SGHDT and CDR2 YYEEEE. V lost 3 bases and J lost 0; bases outside the gene matches: 9. This CDR3 is 17 amino acids long. The CDR3 DNA reads as TGTGCCAGCAGCTGGAGGGGGACAGGGAATGTGAACACTGAAGCTTTCTTT. It translates to CASSWRGTGNVNTEAFF.

The rearrangement uses TRBV29-1 and TRBJ2-7; D is unclear. The CDR3 contains 13 residues. Germline V gene data show CDR1 as SQVTM and CDR2 as ANQGSEA. Trimming left V 0 bases short and J 3 bases short, with 9 bases between. The CDR3 DNA reads as TGCAGCGTTGAAGATGGGCAGAACTACGAGCAGTACTTC. It translates to CSVEDGQNYEQYF.

The CDR3 DNA follows: TGTGCCAGCAGCTACGAGGGGGCGCTTATCTCTGGGGCCAACGTCCTGACTTTC. Protein: CASSYEGALISGANVLTF. The chain couples TRBV3-1 (or the pseudogene TRBV3-2) to TRBJ2-6; 7 nucleotides align to TRBD1. Germline CDR1 is LGHDT and CDR2 is YNNKEL (reference sequence). V lost 5 bases and J lost 0; bases outside the gene matches: 10. This CDR3 region has 18 residues.

The chain employs TRBV12-3 or TRBV12-4 and TRBJ2-1; 10 bases are a match to TRBD1. After removal of 11 bases from V and 5 bases from J, the junction contained 3 bases not matched to a gene. CDR3 length: 12 amino acids. This CDR3 reads CASGQGNNEQFF. The DNA of the CDR3 is TGTGCCTCGGGACAGGGGAACAATGAGCAGTTCTTC.

This clone showed up just once. The genes are TRBV7-3 and TRBJ2-2; TRBD1 aligns across 7 bases. The J segment lost 8 bases and the V segment lost 3 bases, leaving 9 bases of the junction unmatched. This CDR3 comprises 15 residues. The germline V gene has CDR1 SGHTA and CDR2 FQGTGA. The CDR3 DNA is TGTGCCAGCAGCTTTGACAGGGTTGGGCGAGGGGAGCTGTTTTTT. It translates to CASSFDRVGRGELFF.

With respect to this clone: Other DNA sequences in the same sample also yield this CDR3. V is TRBV6-5 and J is TRBJ1-5; no clear D. CDR1 and CDR2 (germline): MNHEY, SVGAGI. The V end was cut by 0 bases, the J end by 0 bases, with 3 bases between. This CDR3 is 14 amino acids long. This CDR3 is CASSYSYSNQPQHF. The CDR3 region has the DNA TGTGCCAGCAGTTACTCCTATAGCAATCAGCCCCAGCATTTT.

The chain links TRBV27 to TRBJ1-4, with D maybe TRBD1 (5 bases). Germline CDR1 reads MNHEY; CDR2 reads SMNVEV (reference sequence). The CDR3 is 15 residues long. V was trimmed by 6 bases and J by 6 bases, leaving 17 bases between them. CDR3 DNA: TGTGCCAGCAGGGCCCGAAGGGGCTTTGATGAAAAACTGTTTTTT. Translation: CASRARRGFDEKLFF.

The chain employs TRBV24-1 and TRBJ2-7, with 9 bases identical to TRBD1. Germline CDR1 is KGHDR and CDR2 is SFDVKD. The CDR3 runs to 15 residues. With V trimmed by 3 bases and J by 2 bases, 4 bases remained unmatched. CDR3 in DNA: TGTGCCACCAGTGATCCCGGGACAGGGACCTACGAGCAGTACTTC. It codes for CATSDPGTGTYEQYF.

The genes are TRBV6-1 and TRBJ2-7, with D possibly being TRBD2 (5 bases). Germline CDR1 is MNHNS and CDR2 is SASEGT. The length of the CDR3 is 17 residues. V lost 0 bases and J lost 0, with 15 bases in between. This CDR3 reads CASSEAVQGLNSYEQYF. The CDR3 coding sequence is TGTGCCAGCAGTGAAGCGGTCCAAGGACTGAACTCCTACGAGCAGTACTTC.

The gene calls are TRBV9 and TRBJ1-4; tentative D call: TRBD1 (6 bases). Germline V gene lookup returns CDR1 SGDLS and CDR2 YYNGEE. CDR3 length: 15 amino acids. With 4 bases removed from V and 4 bases from J, the gap between germline ends came to 14 bases. CDR3 residues: CASSPPGHYNEKLFF. CDR3 nucleotide sequence: TGTGCCAGCAGCCCGCCGGGACACTATAATGAAAAACTGTTTTTT.

The V and J genes are TRBV21-1 and TRBJ1-6. TRBV21-1 is a pseudogene. The CDR3 is made up of 16 amino acids. As DNA, the CDR3 is TGTGCCAGCAGCAAAGATCCGGGCTCCTATAATTCACCCCTCCACTTT. Encoded protein: CASSKDPGSYNSPLHF.

The rearrangement uses TRBV11-2 and TRBJ2-7, with D hard to call. V was trimmed by 1 base and J by 0 bases, leaving 10 bases between them. Germline V gives CDR1 SGHAT, CDR2 FQNNGV. The CDR3 has 15 amino acids. The CDR3 DNA reads as TGTGCCAGCAGCTTAGGCATTAGCCCCTCCTACGAGCAGTACTTC. Translated, it gives CASSLGISPSYEQYF.

The chain combines TRBV30 with TRBJ2-7; no clear D. V dropped 0 bases and J dropped 0 bases, with 12 bases sitting between them. Germline lookup yields CDR1 GTSNPN and CDR2 SVGIG (reference sequence). The CDR3 has 15 residues. CDR3 sequence: CAWSVPGGYSYEQYF. CDR3 nucleotide sequence: TGTGCCTGGAGTGTACCTGGCGGTTACTCCTACGAGCAGTACTTC.

J is TRBJ1-1 and V is TRBV7-9; tentative D call: TRBD1 (5 bases). The CDR3 is 13 residues long. Germline CDR1 and CDR2: SEHNR and FQNEAQ (reference sequence). The ends were cut back, 4 bases at V and 1 base at J, with 7 bases in the middle. CDR3 amino acids: CASSSDTNTEAFF. CDR3 bases: TGTGCCAGCAGCTCGGACACGAACACTGAAGCTTTCTTT.

This chain connects TRBV29-1 to TRBJ2-5, with 10 bases identical to TRBD2. Trimming took 0 bases from V and 5 from J; bases not matched to a gene: 9. The germline V gene has CDR1 SQVTM and CDR2 ANQGSEA. The CDR3 has 16 residues. CDR3 amino acids: CSVEEGLAGVGETQYF. The DNA for the CDR3 is TGCAGCGTTGAAGAGGGGCTAGCGGGGGTTGGGGAGACCCAGTACTTC.

This chain joins TRBV30 and TRBJ2-7, with D possibly matching TRBD1 (6 bases). This CDR3 has 15 amino acids. V dropped 5 bases and J dropped 0 bases, with 17 bases sitting between them. Germline values: CDR1 GTSNPN, CDR2 SVGIG (reference sequence). CDR3 bases: TGTGCCTGGGTCCCGGCAGGGGCCCGCTCCTACGAGCAGTACTTC. Translating it yields CAWVPAGARSYEQYF.

The chain has TRBV3-1 (or the pseudogene TRBV3-2) and TRBJ1-3, with unresolved D. The CDR3 sequence is 15 residues long. The V end was cut by 5 bases, the J end by 5 bases, with 16 bases between. From germline, CDR1 is LGHDT and CDR2 YNNKEL (reference sequence). As DNA, the CDR3 is TGTGCCAGCAGCTTAACCTTCGCGGGGAGAAACACCATATATTTT. It codes for CASSLTFAGRNTIYF.

The V gene is TRBV2, the J gene TRBJ2-4; 7 bases map to TRBD2. Unmatched junction bases numbered 7, after V lost 2 bases and J lost 9 bases. Germline V CDR1 and CDR2: SNHLY, FYNNEI. This CDR3 contains 14 residues. The CDR3 here is CASSERSGGGIQYF. DNA for the CDR3: TGTGCCAGCAGTGAACGATCGGGGGGTGGCATTCAGTACTTC.

This chain connects TRBV6-5 to TRBJ1-1, with TRBD1 matching over 7 bases. This CDR3 region has 13 residues. Germline V gene lookup returns CDR1 MNHEY and CDR2 SVGAGI. J was trimmed by 4 bases and V by 6 bases; bases with no gene match: 5. In DNA, the CDR3 is TGTGCCAGCAGCGCTACAGGGGTCACTGAAGCTTTCTTT. This translates into CASSATGVTEAFF.

The CDR3 coding sequence is TGTGCCAGCAGTGAGACAGGGTACAATGAGCAGTTCTTC. Translated, it gives CASSETGYNEQFF. This rearrangement joins TRBV6-1 to TRBJ2-1; TRBD1 matches 7 bases. CDR3 length equals 13 residues. Looked up from germline, CDR1 is MNHNS and CDR2 is SASEGT. The V segment lost 3 bases and the J segment 4 bases; nucleotides outside the gene matches: 0.